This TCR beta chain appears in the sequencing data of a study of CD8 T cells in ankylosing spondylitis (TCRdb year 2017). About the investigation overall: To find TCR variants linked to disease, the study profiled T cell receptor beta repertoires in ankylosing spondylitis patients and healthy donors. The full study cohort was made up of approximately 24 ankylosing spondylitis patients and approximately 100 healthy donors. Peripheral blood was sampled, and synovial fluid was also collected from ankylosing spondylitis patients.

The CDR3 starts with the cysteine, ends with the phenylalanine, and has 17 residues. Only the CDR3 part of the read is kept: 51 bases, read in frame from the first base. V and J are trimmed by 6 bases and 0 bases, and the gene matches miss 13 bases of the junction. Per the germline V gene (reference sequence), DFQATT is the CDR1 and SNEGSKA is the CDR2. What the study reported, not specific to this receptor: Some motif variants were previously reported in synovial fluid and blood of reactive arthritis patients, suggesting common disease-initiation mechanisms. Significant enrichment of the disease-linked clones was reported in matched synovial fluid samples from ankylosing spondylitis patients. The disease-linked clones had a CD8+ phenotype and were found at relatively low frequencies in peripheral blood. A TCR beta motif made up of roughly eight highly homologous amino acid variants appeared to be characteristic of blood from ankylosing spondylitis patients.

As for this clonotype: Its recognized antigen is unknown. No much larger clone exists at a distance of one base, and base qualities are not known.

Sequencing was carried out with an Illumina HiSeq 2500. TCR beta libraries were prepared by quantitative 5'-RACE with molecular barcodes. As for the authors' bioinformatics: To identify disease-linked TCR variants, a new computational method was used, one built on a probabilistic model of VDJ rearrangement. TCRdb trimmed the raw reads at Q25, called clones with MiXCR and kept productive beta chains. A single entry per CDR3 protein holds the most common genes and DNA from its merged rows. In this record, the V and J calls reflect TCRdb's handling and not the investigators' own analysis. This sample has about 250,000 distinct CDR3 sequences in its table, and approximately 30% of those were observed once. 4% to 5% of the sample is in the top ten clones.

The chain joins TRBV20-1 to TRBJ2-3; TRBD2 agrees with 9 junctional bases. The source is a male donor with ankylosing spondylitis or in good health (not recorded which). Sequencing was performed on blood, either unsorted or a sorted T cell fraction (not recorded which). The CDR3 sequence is CSADKGSGGLSTDTQYF. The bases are TGCAGTGCGGACAAGGGTAGCGGGGGCCTTAGCACAGATACGCAGTATTTT.